This T cell receptor (beta chain) was sequenced in a study of T cells in Graves' hyperthyroidism and ophthalmopathy. Amplification targeted TCR beta CDR3 regions from RNA transcripts. RT-PCR in the first round (using the HTBI primer set) targeted the TCR CDR3. TCRdb re-called the multiplex PCR reads through MiXCR, storing one row per CDR3 protein. The repertoire consists of approximately 590,000 distinct CDR3 sequences, with just over 45% occurring once and the leading ten covering about 7.8%. Trimming removed 10 bases from V and 5 bases from J; junction bases left unmatched: 2. The CDR3 has 12 residues. In germline, CDR1 is KGHDR, CDR2 SFDVKD. About this clonotype itself: The antigen is unknown.

Broader study findings: Patients with ophthalmopathy were separated from those with stable hyperthyroidism by a 13 V-J model.

Graves' hyperthyroidism was deemed stable given no ophthalmopathy progression within 18 months. Among the patients, aged 18 to 65, hyperthyroidism was newly diagnosed and had lasted under 2 months. This clonotype was sampled from a woman between 18 and 29 years old with Graves' hyperthyroidism. The sample taken for sequencing was peripheral blood or thyroid tissue (not recorded which). The rearrangement links TRBV24-1 to TRBJ2-1, with TRBD1 identical over 9 bases. The CDR3 is CATRQGDNEQFF. The DNA of the CDR3 is TGTGCCACACGACAGGGGGACAATGAGCAGTTCTTC.